The entry that follows covers one T cell receptor (beta chain) sequence. Its antigen remains unknown. Germline CDR1 and CDR2: SGHKS and YYEKEE (reference sequence). The V end lost 0 bases, the J end lost 6 bases, and 12 bases lay between the germline ends. This CDR3 comprises 14 residues. This record belongs to a study of cytotoxic CD8 clonotypes in ibrutinib-treated CLL. For the study at large: Outcomes included 24 partial and 2 complete responses; after median roughly 69 months, roughly 15 stayed remitted and 12 progressed.

Generated by immunoSEQ multiplex PCR, the TCRdb table keeps only in-frame clones and is missing some. Counted here are 100,000 to 150,000 clones, 75% to 90% occurring once; the ten biggest clones make up under 2.5%. Study-wide results and caveats: Clonality was higher at baseline than in age-matched healthy donors and tracked circulating CD8+ T-cell counts. On treatment, the uncommon public clonotypes contracted or remained stable. Sampling time points were not equivalent between sustained-remission and progressing patients.

The sequence came from a human donor with chronic lymphocytic leukemia. V is TRBV5-5 and J is TRBJ1-2; D uncertain. This specimen was PBMCs, taken after 24 months of ibrutinib treatment. The CDR3 here is CASSLARGLDGYTF. CDR3 DNA sequence: TGTGCCAGCAGCTTGGCCCGAGGGTTGGATGGCTACACCTTC.